One sample yielded the 30 T cell receptor beta chains listed below, sequenced in a study of T cell responses to AZD1222 COVID-19 vaccine. Profiling relied on immunoSEQ multiplex PCR, and the TCRdb table lists in-frame clones only, not all of them. The repertoire includes tens of thousands of clones, about 92% of them detected once, and approximately 3% sits in the top ten. This sample comprised peripheral blood, obtained on day 0 of AZD1222 vaccination. The receptors originated from an adult in good health.

The rearrangement joins TRBV9 to TRBJ2-1; no reliable D call. V lost 0 bases, J lost 5 bases, and 9 bases lay in between. The CDR3 length is 14 residues. Germline V gene lookup returns CDR1 SGDLS and CDR2 YYNGEE. As DNA, the CDR3 is TGTGCCAGCAGCGTAGGCAGGATCCACAATGAGCAGTTCTTC. It specifies CASSVGRIHNEQFF. Using reference TRBV9 and TRBJ2-1 for the parts outside the CDR3, the full variable domain is DSGVTQTPKHLITATGQRVTLRCSPRSGDLSVYWYQQSLDQGLQFLIQYYNGEERAKGNILERFSAQQFPDLHSELNLSSLELGDSALYFCASSVGRIHNEQFFGPGTRLTVL.

The chain is built from TRBV23-1 and TRBJ1-2; D gene unclear. TRBV23-1 falls under the ORF class, with uncertain function. The CDR3 has 16 residues. V lost 1 base and J lost 1, with 13 bases in between. CDR3 nucleotides: TGCGCCAGCAGTCAATTTGGTGTCTTGATTAACTATGGCTACACCTTC. Its translation: CASSQFGVLINYGYTF.

This chain uses TRBV21-1 with TRBJ1-1; TRBD1, as called in the table, went unchecked against the DNA. TRBV21-1 is shown as a pseudogene. The CDR3 is made up of 12 amino acids. In DNA form, the CDR3 reads TGTGCCAGCAGCGCGTACAGGATGGAAGCTTTCTTT. It encodes CASSAYRMEAFF.

The chain joins TRBV19 to TRBJ1-5; D remains ambiguous. Germline CDR1 reads LNHDA; CDR2 reads SQIVND (reference sequence). This CDR3 is built from 14 residues. V was shortened by 5 bases and J by 5 bases, with 13 bases between the two germline ends. CDR3 protein: CASSFFDMDQPQHF. The CDR3 nucleotides read TGTGCCAGTAGTTTCTTTGACATGGATCAGCCCCAGCATTTT. Supplemented by reference TRBV19 and TRBJ1-5, the full variable domain reads DGGITQSPKYLFRKEGQNVTLSCEQNLNHDAMYWYRQDPGQGLRLIYYSQIVNDFQKGDIAEGYSVSREKKESFPLTVTSAQKNPTAFYLCASSFFDMDQPQHFGDGTRLSIL.

The rearrangement links TRBV5-6 to TRBJ2-1; TRBD2 matches 15 bases. The CDR3 consists of 16 residues. The junction had 5 bases not matched to a gene; V was cut back by 3 bases and J by 7 bases. Per the germline V gene, CDR1 is SGHDT and CDR2 is YYEEEE. The CDR3 sequence is CASSWGTSGRWNEQFF. For the CDR3, the DNA is TGTGCCAGCAGCTGGGGGACTAGCGGGAGGTGGAATGAGCAGTTCTTC.

This chain's CDR3 is CASSPGSSYEQYF. The CDR3, as DNA: TGTGCCAGCAGCCCCGGTTCTTCCTACGAGCAGTACTTC. The genes are TRBV2 and TRBJ2-7; D unresolved. The CDR3 covers 13 residues. V was shortened by 6 bases and J by 1 base, with 10 bases between the two germline ends. Looked up from germline, CDR1 is SNHLY and CDR2 is FYNNEI.

The CDR3 bases are TGTGCCAGCAGTGGCAGGGGGAATTCACCCCTCCACTTT. Amino acids: CASSGRGNSPLHF. The chain has TRBV27 and TRBJ1-6; 7 nucleotides line up with TRBD1. This CDR3 region has 13 residues. V shed 5 bases and J 7 bases; nucleotides not matched to a gene: 2. Germline CDR1 MNHEY, CDR2 SMNVEV (reference sequence).

This rearrangement joins TRBV27 to TRBJ1-2; D unresolved. CDR3 length: 14 amino acids. The germline V gene encodes CDR1 MNHEY and CDR2 SMNVEV (reference sequence). The V end lost 10 bases, the J end lost 7 bases, and 22 bases lay between the germline ends. The CDR3 spells CAIRGDPPGSGYTF. The CDR3 DNA reads TGTGCCATCAGAGGCGACCCCCCGGGAAGTGGCTACACCTTC.

The chain carries TRBV5-4 and TRBJ2-1, with a possible D match to TRBD1 (5 bases). Germline CDR1 SGHNT, CDR2 YYREEE (reference sequence). CDR3 size: 13 residues. Trimming cost V 2 bases and J 9 bases, with 12 bases left between them. Here the CDR3 DNA reads TGTGCCAGCAGCTTTGGGGCCAGTGGTGAGCAGTTCTTC. Encoded protein: CASSFGASGEQFF.

This clone has a handful of counts. The chain couples TRBV5-1 to TRBJ1-2; 8 bases agree with TRBD1. This CDR3 contains 15 residues. CDR1 SGHRS and CDR2 YFSETQ come from the germline V gene. V gave up 5 bases and J gave up 2 bases; unmatched junction bases: 8. The CDR3 region is CASRVGTGHNYGYTF. The DNA for the CDR3 is TGCGCCAGCAGGGTGGGGACAGGACACAACTATGGCTACACCTTC.

The rearrangement links TRBV6-5 to TRBJ1-2; unclear D gene. Germline CDR1 and CDR2: MNHEY and SVGAGI. The CDR3 runs to 14 residues. Trimming left V 4 bases short and J 2 bases short, with 11 bases between. The CDR3 protein is CASSLGLDNYGYTF. The CDR3, as DNA: TGTGCCAGCAGTTTGGGCCTAGACAACTATGGCTACACCTTC.

V is TRBV10-3 and J is TRBJ2-1; 15 positions agree with TRBD2. V dropped 10 bases and J dropped 9; count of bases not matched to a gene: 10. The CDR3 contains 15 residues. Germline-derived CDR1 and CDR2 are ENHRY and SYGVKD. CDR3 protein: CATTPGLAGGPEQFF. CDR3 DNA sequence: TGTGCCACGACTCCCGGACTAGCGGGGGGGCCTGAGCAGTTCTTC.

CDR3 DNA sequence: TGTGCCAGCAGCTTAGTCATGTACGATGGCTACACCTTC. This gives the protein CASSLVMYDGYTF. This chain uses TRBV11-2 with TRBJ1-2; D not certain. The germline gives CDR1 SGHAT, CDR2 FQNNGV. V lost 1 base, J lost 6 bases, and 9 bases lay in between. The CDR3 is made up of 13 amino acids.

The J gene is TRBJ2-1, the V gene TRBV11-1; D tentatively reads TRBD1 or TRBD2 (5 bases each). Trimming removed 1 base at V and 5 bases at J, with 9 bases between. Per the germline V gene, CDR1 is SGHAT and CDR2 is FQDESV (reference sequence). This CDR3 has 14 amino acids. The CDR3 sequence: CASSLGGSNNEQFF. The CDR3 bases are TGTGCCAGCAGCTTAGGGGGGAGCAACAATGAGCAGTTCTTC.

The V gene is TRBV27, the J gene TRBJ2-1; D unresolved. CDR1 is MNHEY and CDR2 is SMNVEV in the germline V gene (reference sequence). Deletions cut 7 bases from V and 6 bases from J, with 13 bases between. This CDR3 spans 13 amino acids. The CDR3 reads CASTADMSNEQFF. DNA of the CDR3: TGTGCCAGCACGGCTGACATGAGCAATGAGCAGTTCTTC.

V gene TRBV5-1 combines with J gene TRBJ2-7; 15 nucleotides line up with TRBD2. This CDR3 is 14 amino acids long. Unmatched junction bases numbered 2, after V lost 4 bases and J lost 6 bases. Germline CDR1 SGHRS, CDR2 YFSETQ. The CDR3 loop reads CASSQGLAGGEQYF. The CDR3 DNA sequence: TGCGCCAGCAGCCAGGGACTAGCGGGAGGCGAGCAGTACTTC.

The rearrangement uses TRBV3-1 (or the pseudogene TRBV3-2) and TRBJ2-1; 16 nucleotides match TRBD2. The CDR3 extends over 18 amino acids. Germline CDR1 LGHDT, CDR2 YNNKEL (reference sequence). With V trimmed by 4 bases and J by 9 bases, 12 bases remained unmatched. CDR3 DNA sequence: TGTGCCAGCAGCCCGATCCCGGGACTAGCGGGAGGGCCAAGTGAGCAGTTCTTC. Protein product: CASSPIPGLAGGPSEQFF.

This rearrangement joins TRBV4-1 to TRBJ1-4; a weak D match, TRBD1 (5 bases). CDR3 length: 17 residues. Germline loops: CDR1 MGHRA, CDR2 YSYEKL. V was cut by 0 bases and J by 4 bases, with 15 bases left in between. As DNA, the CDR3 is TGCGCCAGCAGCCAAGAGTCGGTGACAGAGTTTAATGAAAAACTGTTTTTT. Protein: CASSQESVTEFNEKLFF.

The chain is built from TRBV6-5 and TRBJ1-1, with 7 bases identical to TRBD1. The V segment lost 6 bases and the J segment 0 bases; nucleotides outside the gene matches: 7. The CDR3 has 15 residues. Germline CDR1 MNHEY, CDR2 SVGAGI. CDR3 residues: CASRSPGQVNTEAFF. As DNA, the CDR3 is TGTGCCAGCAGGTCCCCCGGACAGGTGAACACTGAAGCTTTCTTT.

The J gene is TRBJ2-7, the V gene TRBV6-2 or TRBV6-3, with D possibly being TRBD1 (5 bases). The CDR3 has 13 residues. Germline values: CDR1 MNHEY, CDR2 SVGEGT. Deletions cut 3 bases from V and 7 bases from J, with 13 bases between. CDR3 DNA: TGTGCCAGCAGTTATAGACAGCTTAAAGAGCAGTACTTC. Translation: CASSYRQLKEQYF.

This chain uses TRBV2 with TRBJ2-1; TRBD1 aligns across 8 bases. The CDR3 has 15 residues. Trimming at V came to 4 bases and at J to 2 bases, leaving 4 bases not matched to a gene. Germline V gene lookup returns CDR1 SNHLY and CDR2 FYNNEI. The CDR3 DNA follows: TGTGCCAGCAGTGCTGTACAGGGGGCCTACAATGAGCAGTTCTTC. Residues: CASSAVQGAYNEQFF.

CDR3 sequence reads: CASSADRVIITGELFF. CDR3 coding DNA: TGTGCCAGCAGCGCAGACAGGGTCATTATCACCGGGGAGCTGTTTTTT. The genes are TRBV9 and TRBJ2-2; 7 nucleotides align to TRBD1. V shed 3 bases and J 4 bases; nucleotides not matched to a gene: 9. This CDR3 spans 16 amino acids. CDR1 SGDLS and CDR2 YYNGEE come from the germline V gene.

The chain recombines TRBV5-1 with TRBJ2-7; 9 bases align to TRBD1. The CDR3 covers 14 residues. Trimming took 4 bases from V and 2 from J; bases not matched to a gene: 4. Germline loops: CDR1 SGHRS, CDR2 YFSETQ. The CDR3 is CASSQGQGPYEQYF. CDR3 nucleotides: TGCGCCAGCAGCCAGGGACAGGGACCCTACGAGCAGTACTTC.

Only one count was recorded for this clone. The rearrangement uses TRBV6-5 and TRBJ1-4, with D possibly matching TRBD1 (6 bases). The CDR3 totals 15 residues. Germline assignment: CDR1 MNHEY and CDR2 SVGAGI. V lost 8 bases and J lost 7, with 20 bases in between. In DNA form, the CDR3 reads TGTGCCAGCTCGGACAGTCTTGGGCTTGTTGAAAAACTGTTTTTT. Translated: CASSDSLGLVEKLFF.

The chain has TRBV6-4 and TRBJ2-3, with no clear D. The CDR3 loop spans 13 amino acids. V gave up 0 bases and J gave up 2 bases, with 3 bases separating them. Germline V gene sequence: CDR1 MRHNA, CDR2 SNTAGT. CDR3 bases: TGTGCCAGCAGTGACTCCGACACAGATACGCAGTATTTT. Amino acid sequence: CASSDSDTDTQYF.

V is TRBV4-1 and J is TRBJ1-5, with D possibly matching TRBD1 (6 bases). Trimming shortened V by 0 bases and J by 3 bases, and 18 bases separated the two germline ends. This CDR3 has 18 residues. The germline CDR1 and CDR2 sequences are MGHRA and YSYEKL. The CDR3 loop is CASSQDLSDRTANQPQHF. The CDR3 region has the DNA TGCGCCAGCAGCCAAGATCTGTCCGACCGGACAGCCAATCAGCCCCAGCATTTT.

The DNA of the CDR3 is TGTGCCAGCAGTTTATGGAGTGGCTCCTATAATTCACCCCTCCACTTT. Its translation: CASSLWSGSYNSPLHF. The V call is TRBV27, the J call TRBJ1-6; D gene unclear. The CDR3 covers 16 residues. V dropped 1 base and J dropped 0 bases, with 7 bases sitting between them. Germline-derived CDR1 and CDR2 are MNHEY and SMNVEV (reference sequence).

V and J are TRBV7-2 and TRBJ2-3; no clear D. Germline V gives CDR1 SGHTA, CDR2 FQGNSA. Deletions cut 1 base from V and 6 bases from J, with 8 bases between. The CDR3 spans 13 residues. The CDR3 reads CASSLGASDTQYF. The DNA of the CDR3 is TGTGCCAGCAGCTTAGGGGCGTCGGATACGCAGTATTTT.

The chain is built from TRBV7-9 and TRBJ2-2; TRBD1 matches 7 bases. J was trimmed by 0 bases and V by 7 bases; bases with no gene match: 5. Per germline, CDR1 SEHNR and CDR2 FQNEAQ (reference sequence). The CDR3 is 15 amino acids. The CDR3 bases are TGTGCCAGCATCCCGGGACAGACGAACACCGGGGAGCTGTTTTTT. Residues: CASIPGQTNTGELFF.

The chain recombines TRBV3-1 (or the pseudogene TRBV3-2) with TRBJ1-5; D call uncertain. CDR3 length: 15 residues. Trimming removed 1 base at V and 7 bases at J, with 14 bases between. The germline V gene encodes CDR1 LGHDT and CDR2 YNNKEL (reference sequence). The CDR3 DNA reads as TGTGCCAGCAGCCAAGGAGCACTTAAAGGACAGCCCCAGCATTTT. Its protein product is CASSQGALKGQPQHF.